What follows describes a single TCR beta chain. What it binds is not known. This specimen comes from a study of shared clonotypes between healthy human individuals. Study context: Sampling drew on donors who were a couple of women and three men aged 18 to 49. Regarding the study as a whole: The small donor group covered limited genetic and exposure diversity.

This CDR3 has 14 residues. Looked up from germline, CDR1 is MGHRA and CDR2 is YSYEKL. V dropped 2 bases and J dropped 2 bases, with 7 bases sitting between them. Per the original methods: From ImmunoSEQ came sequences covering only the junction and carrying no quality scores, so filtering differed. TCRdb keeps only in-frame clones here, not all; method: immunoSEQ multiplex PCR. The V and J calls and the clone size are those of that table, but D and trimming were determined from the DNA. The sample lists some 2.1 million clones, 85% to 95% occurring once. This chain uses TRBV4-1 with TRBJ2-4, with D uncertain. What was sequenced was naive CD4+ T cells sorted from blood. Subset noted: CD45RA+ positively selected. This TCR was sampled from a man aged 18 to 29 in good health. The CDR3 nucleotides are TGCGCCAGCAGCCAACCGAGCTCCAAAAACATTCAGTACTTC. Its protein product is CASSQPSSKNIQYF.